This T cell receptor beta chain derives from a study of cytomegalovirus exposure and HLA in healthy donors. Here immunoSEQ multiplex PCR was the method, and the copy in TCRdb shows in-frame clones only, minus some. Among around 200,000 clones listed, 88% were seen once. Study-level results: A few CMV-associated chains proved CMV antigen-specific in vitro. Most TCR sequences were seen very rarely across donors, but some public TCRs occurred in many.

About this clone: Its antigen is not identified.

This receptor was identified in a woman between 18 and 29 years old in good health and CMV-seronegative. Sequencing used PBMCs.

CDR3 residues: CATSPGTSGYNEQFF. CDR3 in DNA: TGTGCCACCAGCCCCGGGACTAGCGGCTACAATGAGCAGTTCTTC. The chain uses TRBV15 and TRBJ2-1; 11 bases line up with TRBD2. Germline V gene lookup returns CDR1 LNHNV and CDR2 YYDKDF (reference sequence). V was clipped by 5 bases and J by 3 bases; unmatched bases: 3. CDR3 length: 15 amino acids.